This T cell receptor (beta chain) originates from a study of beta chain features in type 1 diabetes. The overall study: The study found patients and healthy donors alike in age, gender and cell yields.

This clone was counted a few times. Its antigen is undetermined. TCRB transcripts that were expressed got sequenced, as all of the isolated RNA had been reverse transcribed. The repertoire was sequenced with immunoSEQ multiplex PCR; TCRdb's copy has only in-frame clones and lacks some. The sample shows over 150,000 clones, 6.5% to 10% of them seen only once. V was pared by 0 bases and J by 5 bases, with 11 bases between. The CDR3 has 15 amino acids. Germline assignment: CDR1 SGHDT and CDR2 YYEEEE. The study's findings and limits: Within patients, naive, central memory and Treg TCRB repertoires seemed more similar than within healthy donors. The study found moderately but significantly shorter TCRB CDR3s in all four CD4+ subsets of Type 1 diabetes patients.

Via CD45RO/CCR7/CD25/CD127/CD95/CD27, cells of the CD4+ naive, central memory, regulatory and stem cell-like memory subsets were sorted. This clonotype was obtained from a woman aged 18-35 years with type 1 diabetes. This chain uses TRBV5-6 with TRBJ1-4; TRBD1 is a possible D gene (6 bases). The sample consisted of central memory CD4+ T cells from blood. CDR3 in DNA: TGTGCCAGCAGCTTGGGGTTTGGACAGAATGAAAAACTGTTTTTT. Residues: CASSLGFGQNEKLFF.